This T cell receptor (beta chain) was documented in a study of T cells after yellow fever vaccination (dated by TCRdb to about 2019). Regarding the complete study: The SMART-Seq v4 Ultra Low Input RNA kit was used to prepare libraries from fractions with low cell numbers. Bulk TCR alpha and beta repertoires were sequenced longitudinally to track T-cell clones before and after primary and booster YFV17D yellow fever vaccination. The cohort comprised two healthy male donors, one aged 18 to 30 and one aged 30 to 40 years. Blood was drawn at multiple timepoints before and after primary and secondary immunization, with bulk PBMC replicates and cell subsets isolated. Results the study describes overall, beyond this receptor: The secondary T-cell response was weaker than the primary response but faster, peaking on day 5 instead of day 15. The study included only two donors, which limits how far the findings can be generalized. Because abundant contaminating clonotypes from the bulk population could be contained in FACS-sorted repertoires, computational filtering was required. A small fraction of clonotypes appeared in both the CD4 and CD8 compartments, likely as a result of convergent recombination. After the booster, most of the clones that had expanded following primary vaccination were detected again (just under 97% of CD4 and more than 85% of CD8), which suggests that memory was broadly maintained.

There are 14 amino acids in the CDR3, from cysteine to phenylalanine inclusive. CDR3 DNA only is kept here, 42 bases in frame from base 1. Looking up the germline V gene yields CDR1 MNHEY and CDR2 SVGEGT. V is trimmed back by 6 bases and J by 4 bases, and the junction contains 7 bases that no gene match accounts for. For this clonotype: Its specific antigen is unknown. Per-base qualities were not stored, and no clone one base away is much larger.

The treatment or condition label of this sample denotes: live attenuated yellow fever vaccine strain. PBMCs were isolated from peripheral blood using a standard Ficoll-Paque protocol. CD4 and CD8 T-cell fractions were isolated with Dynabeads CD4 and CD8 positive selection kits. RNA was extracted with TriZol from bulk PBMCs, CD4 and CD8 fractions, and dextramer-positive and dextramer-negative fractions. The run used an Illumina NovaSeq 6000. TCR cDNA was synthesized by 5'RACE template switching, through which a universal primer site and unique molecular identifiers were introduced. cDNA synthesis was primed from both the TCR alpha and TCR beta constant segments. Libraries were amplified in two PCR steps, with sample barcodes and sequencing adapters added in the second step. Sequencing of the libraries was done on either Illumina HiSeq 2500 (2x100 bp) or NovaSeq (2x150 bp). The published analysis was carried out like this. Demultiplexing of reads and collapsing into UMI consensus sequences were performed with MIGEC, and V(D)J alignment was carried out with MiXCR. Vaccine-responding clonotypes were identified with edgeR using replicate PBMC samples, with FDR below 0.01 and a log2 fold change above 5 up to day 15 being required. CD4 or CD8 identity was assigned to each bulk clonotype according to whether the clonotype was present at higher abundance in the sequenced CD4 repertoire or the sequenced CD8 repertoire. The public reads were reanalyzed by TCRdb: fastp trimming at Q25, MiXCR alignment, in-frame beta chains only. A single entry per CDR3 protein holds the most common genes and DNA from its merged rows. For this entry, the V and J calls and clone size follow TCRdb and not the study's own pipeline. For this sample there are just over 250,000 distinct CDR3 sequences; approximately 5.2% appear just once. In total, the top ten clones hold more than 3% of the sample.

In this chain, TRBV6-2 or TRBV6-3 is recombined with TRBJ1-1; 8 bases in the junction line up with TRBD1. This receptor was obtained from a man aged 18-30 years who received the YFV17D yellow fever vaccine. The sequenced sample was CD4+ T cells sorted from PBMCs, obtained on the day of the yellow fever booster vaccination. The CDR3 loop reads CASSPTGGVTEAFF. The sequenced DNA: TGTGCCAGCAGCCCTACAGGGGGGGTCACTGAAGCTTTCTTT.